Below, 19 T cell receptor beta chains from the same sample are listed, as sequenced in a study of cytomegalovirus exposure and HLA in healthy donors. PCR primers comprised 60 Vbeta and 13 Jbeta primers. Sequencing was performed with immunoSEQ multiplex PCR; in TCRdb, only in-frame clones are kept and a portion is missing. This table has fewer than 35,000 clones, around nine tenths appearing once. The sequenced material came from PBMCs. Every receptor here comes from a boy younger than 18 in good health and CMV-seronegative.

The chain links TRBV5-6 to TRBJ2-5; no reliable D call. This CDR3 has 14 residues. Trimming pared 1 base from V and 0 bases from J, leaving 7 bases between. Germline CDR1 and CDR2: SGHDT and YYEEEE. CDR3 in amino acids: CASSLYSHQETQYF. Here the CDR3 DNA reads TGTGCCAGCAGCTTGTATAGCCACCAAGAGACCCAGTACTTC.

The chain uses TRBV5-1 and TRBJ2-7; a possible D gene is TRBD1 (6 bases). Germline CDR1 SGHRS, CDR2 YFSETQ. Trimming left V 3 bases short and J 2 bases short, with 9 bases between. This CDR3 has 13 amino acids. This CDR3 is CASSSGHPYEQYF. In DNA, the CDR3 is TGCGCCAGCAGCTCGGGACATCCCTACGAGCAGTACTTC.

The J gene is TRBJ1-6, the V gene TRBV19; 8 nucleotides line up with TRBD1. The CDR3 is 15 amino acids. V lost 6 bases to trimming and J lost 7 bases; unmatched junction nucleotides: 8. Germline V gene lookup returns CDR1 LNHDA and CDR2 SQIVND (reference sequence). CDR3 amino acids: CASRRPGQENSPLHF. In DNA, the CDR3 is TGTGCCAGTAGAAGGCCGGGACAGGAGAATTCACCCCTCCACTTT.

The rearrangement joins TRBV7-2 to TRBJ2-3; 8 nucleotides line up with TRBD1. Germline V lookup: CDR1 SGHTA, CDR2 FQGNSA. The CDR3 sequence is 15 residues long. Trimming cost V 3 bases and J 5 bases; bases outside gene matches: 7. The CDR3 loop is CASSFGRGQLDTQYF. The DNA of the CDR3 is TGTGCCAGCAGCTTCGGCAGGGGGCAGTTAGATACGCAGTATTTT.

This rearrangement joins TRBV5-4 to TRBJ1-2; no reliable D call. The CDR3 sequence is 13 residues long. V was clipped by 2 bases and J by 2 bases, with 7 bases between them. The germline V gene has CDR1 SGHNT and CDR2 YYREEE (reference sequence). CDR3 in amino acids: CASSFLQNYGYTF. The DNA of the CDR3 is TGTGCCAGCAGCTTTCTACAGAACTATGGCTACACCTTC.

CDR3 sequence (DNA): TGTGCCACCAGCACAGACAGGTCTCGTTACTCCTACGAGCAGTACTTC. Translation gives CATSTDRSRYSYEQYF. The chain combines TRBV15 with TRBJ2-7; D might be TRBD1 (6 bases). CDR1 is LNHNV, CDR2 YYDKDF, per germline (reference sequence). This CDR3 has 16 residues. V lost 4 bases, J lost 0 bases, and 16 bases lay in between.

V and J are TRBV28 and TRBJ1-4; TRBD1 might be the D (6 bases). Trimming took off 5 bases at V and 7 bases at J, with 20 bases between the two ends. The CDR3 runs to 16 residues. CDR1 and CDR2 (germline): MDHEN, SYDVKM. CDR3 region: CASSPPRGGNGEKLFF. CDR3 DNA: TGTGCCAGCAGTCCCCCTCGGGGGGGCAATGGTGAAAAACTGTTTTTT.

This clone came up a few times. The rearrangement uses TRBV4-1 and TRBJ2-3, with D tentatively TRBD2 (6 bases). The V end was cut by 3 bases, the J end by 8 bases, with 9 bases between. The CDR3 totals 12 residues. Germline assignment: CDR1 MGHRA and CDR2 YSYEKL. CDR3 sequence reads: CASSHMEGTQYF. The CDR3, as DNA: TGCGCCAGCAGCCACATGGAGGGTACGCAGTATTTT.

CDR3: CASSSGTGPYEQYF. The CDR3 region has the DNA TGTGCCAGCAGTTCCGGGACAGGGCCCTACGAGCAGTACTTC. J is TRBJ2-7 and V is TRBV6-5; TRBD1 matches 9 bases. This CDR3 has 14 residues. V lost 4 bases, J lost 2 bases, and 3 bases stayed unmatched. Germline-derived CDR1 and CDR2 are MNHEY and SVGAGI.

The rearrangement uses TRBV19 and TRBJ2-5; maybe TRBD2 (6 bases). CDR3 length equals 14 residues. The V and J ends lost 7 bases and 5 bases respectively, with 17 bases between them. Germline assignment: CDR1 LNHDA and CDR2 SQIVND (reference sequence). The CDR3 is CASTGGGLGETQYF. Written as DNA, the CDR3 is TGTGCCAGTACTGGAGGAGGGCTGGGGGAGACCCAGTACTTC. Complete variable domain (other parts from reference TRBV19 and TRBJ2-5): DGGITQSPKYLFRKEGQNVTLSCEQNLNHDAMYWYRQDPGQGLRLIYYSQIVNDFQKGDIAEGYSVSREKKESFPLTVTSAQKNPTAFYLCASTGGGLGETQYFGPGTRLLVL.

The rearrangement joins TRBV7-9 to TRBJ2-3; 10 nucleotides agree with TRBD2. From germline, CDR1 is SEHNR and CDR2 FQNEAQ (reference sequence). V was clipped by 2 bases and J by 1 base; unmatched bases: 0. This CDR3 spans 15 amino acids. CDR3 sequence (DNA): TGTGCCAGCAGCTTAACTAGCGGGGGCACAGATACGCAGTATTTT. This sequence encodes CASSLTSGGTDTQYF.

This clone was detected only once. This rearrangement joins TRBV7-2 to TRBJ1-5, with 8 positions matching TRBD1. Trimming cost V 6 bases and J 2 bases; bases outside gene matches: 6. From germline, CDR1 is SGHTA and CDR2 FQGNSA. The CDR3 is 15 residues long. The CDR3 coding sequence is TGTGCCAGCAGACAAACAGGGGGGCGCAATCAGCCCCAGCATTTT. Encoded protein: CASRQTGGRNQPQHF.

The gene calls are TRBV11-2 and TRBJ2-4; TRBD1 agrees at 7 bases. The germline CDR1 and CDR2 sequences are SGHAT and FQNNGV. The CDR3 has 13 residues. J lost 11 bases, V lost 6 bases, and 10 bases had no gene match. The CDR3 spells CASRHLGQALQYF. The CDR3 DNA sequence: TGTGCCAGCAGACACCTTGGACAGGCCCTTCAGTACTTC.

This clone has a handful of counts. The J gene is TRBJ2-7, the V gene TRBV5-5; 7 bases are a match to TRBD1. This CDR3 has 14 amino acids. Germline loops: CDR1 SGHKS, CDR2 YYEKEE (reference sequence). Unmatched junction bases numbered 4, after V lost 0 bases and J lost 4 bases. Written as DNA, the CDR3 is TGTGCCAGCAGCTTGGCGGGACAGATGTACGAGCAGTACTTC. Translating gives CASSLAGQMYEQYF.

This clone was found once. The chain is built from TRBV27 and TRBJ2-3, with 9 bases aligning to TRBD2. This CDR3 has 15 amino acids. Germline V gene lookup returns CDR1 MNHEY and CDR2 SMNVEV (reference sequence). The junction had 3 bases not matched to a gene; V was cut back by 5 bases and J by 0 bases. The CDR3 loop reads CASSITSGSTDTQYF. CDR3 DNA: TGTGCCAGCAGTATAACTAGCGGGAGCACAGATACGCAGTATTTT.

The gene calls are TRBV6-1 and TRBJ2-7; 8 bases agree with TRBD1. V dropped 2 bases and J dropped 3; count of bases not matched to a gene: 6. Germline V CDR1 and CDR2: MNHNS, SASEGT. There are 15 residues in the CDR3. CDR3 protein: CASSEPRGLDYEQYF. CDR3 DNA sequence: TGTGCCAGCAGTGAACCCAGGGGGCTGGACTACGAGCAGTACTTC.

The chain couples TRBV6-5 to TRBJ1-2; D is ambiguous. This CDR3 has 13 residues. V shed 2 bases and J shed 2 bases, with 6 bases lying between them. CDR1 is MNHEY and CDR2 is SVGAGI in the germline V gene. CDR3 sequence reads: CASSYERNYGYTF. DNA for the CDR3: TGTGCCAGCAGTTACGAGAGGAACTATGGCTACACCTTC.

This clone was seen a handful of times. Written as DNA, the CDR3 is TGTGCCAGCAGTGCTCGACAGGGAACTGAAAAACTGTTTTTT. This translates into CASSARQGTEKLFF. The rearrangement joins TRBV2 to TRBJ1-4; 7 bases match TRBD1. Germline assignment: CDR1 SNHLY and CDR2 FYNNEI. The CDR3 extends over 14 amino acids. V was clipped by 4 bases and J by 7 bases; unmatched bases: 6.

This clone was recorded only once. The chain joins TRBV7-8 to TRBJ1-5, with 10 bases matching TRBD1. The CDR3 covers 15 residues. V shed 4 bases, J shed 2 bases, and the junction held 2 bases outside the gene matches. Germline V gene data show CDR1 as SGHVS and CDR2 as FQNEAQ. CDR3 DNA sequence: TGTGCCAGCAGCTACGGGACAGGGGGCAATCAGCCCCAGCATTTT. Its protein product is CASSYGTGGNQPQHF.